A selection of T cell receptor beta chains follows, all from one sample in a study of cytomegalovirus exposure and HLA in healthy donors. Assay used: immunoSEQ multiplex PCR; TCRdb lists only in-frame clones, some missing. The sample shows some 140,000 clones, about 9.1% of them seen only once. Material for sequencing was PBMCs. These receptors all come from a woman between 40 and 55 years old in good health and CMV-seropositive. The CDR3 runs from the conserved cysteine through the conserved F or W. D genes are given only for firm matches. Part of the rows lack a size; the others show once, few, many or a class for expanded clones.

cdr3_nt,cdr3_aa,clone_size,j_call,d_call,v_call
TGTGCCATCAGTGAGGAATACAGGGGAGTCGAGCAGTACTTC,CAISEEYRGVEQYF,-,TRBJ2-7,TRBD1,TRBV10-3
TGTGCCAGCGGGCTCAGCGGGGGTGGCACAGATACGCAGTATTTT,CASGLSGGGTDTQYF,few,TRBJ2-3,TRBD2,TRBV7-2
TGTGCCAGCAGTTACTCTTCAGGGGGTATCTATGGCTACACCTTC,CASSYSSGGIYGYTF,few,TRBJ1-2,TRBD1,TRBV6-5
TGTGCCAGCAGCTTGCTCAAGATAGAAACTGAAGCTTTCTTT,CASSLLKIETEAFF,few,TRBJ1-1,-,TRBV5-6
TGTGCCAGCAGCCCCTCAGGGGGTGAAAAACTGTTTTTT,CASSPSGGEKLFF,few,TRBJ1-4,TRBD1,TRBV7-2
TGTGCCGGCAGCTTGAATAGTTATAATTCACCCCTCCACTTT,CAGSLNSYNSPLHF,once,TRBJ1-6,-,TRBV5-4
TGCGCCAGCAGCTTCGGAGTCCGAGTAAATGACGAGCAGTACTTC,CASSFGVRVNDEQYF,-,TRBJ2-7,-,TRBV5-1
TGTGCCAGCAGCTTTGGACAGCCTAACTATGGCTACACCTTC,CASSFGQPNYGYTF,few,TRBJ1-2,-,TRBV7-2
TGTGCCAGTAGTATAGATGGTAGCGGTGGGAGCTCCTACAATGAGCAGTTCTTC,CASSIDGSGGSSYNEQFF,-,TRBJ2-1,-,TRBV19
TGTGCCAGCTCCGGACAGGCTAATGAAAAACTGTTTTTT,CASSGQANEKLFF,few,TRBJ1-4,TRBD1,TRBV18
TGTGCCAGCAGCCCGACCAAGGGCGGGGAGGAGACCCAGTACTTC,CASSPTKGGEETQYF,few,TRBJ2-5,-,TRBV5-4
TGTGCCAGCAGCTTAACAGGGGGGCCCTCTAACTATGGCTACACCTTC,CASSLTGGPSNYGYTF,-,TRBJ1-2,TRBD1,TRBV5-6
TGTGCCAGCAGCGCACAACTAGCGGGGAACACAGATACGCAGTATTTT,CASSAQLAGNTDTQYF,-,TRBJ2-3,TRBD2,TRBV11-2
TGCGCCAGCAGTCGGGACTTCTCCGCCCTCTACGAGCAGTACTTC,CASSRDFSALYEQYF,few,TRBJ2-7,-,TRBV5-1
TGTGCCAGCAGCTTGGACAGTCTTAATCAGCCCCAGCATTTT,CASSLDSLNQPQHF,-,TRBJ1-5,-,TRBV7-2
TGTGCCAGCAGTTCTCTAGGACAGTCCTTCGAGCAGTACTTC,CASSSLGQSFEQYF,few,TRBJ2-7,-,TRBV6-6
TGTGCCAGCAGCTCAAGGGGCTGGGGCGCCGTGGATGAAAAACTGTTTTTT,CASSSRGWGAVDEKLFF,few,TRBJ1-4,-,TRBV7-9
TGTGCCAGCAGCTTAGTAGCGGGGTCCACCACTGAAGCTTTCTTT,CASSLVAGSTTEAFF,few,TRBJ1-1,-,TRBV7-8
TGTGCCAGCTCACCACGTCCGGACAGGACGTACCAAGAGACCCAGTACTTC,CASSPRPDRTYQETQYF,-,TRBJ2-5,TRBD1,TRBV18
TGTGCCAGTAGTGCGGTCGGGAATCGAGGGAAAAAACTGTTTTTT,CASSAVGNRGKKLFF,-,TRBJ1-4,-,TRBV19
TGCGCCAGCAGCCAATTCCCGGTACAGGGGGCGATGGCTTTCTTT,CASSQFPVQGAMAFF,few,TRBJ1-1,TRBD1,TRBV5-1
TGTGCCAGCAGCTTAGTATCGTCGAGGGAGCAGTACTTC,CASSLVSSREQYF,few,TRBJ2-7,-,TRBV5-6
TGTGCCAGCAGCCAGACTAGCTGGTCCTACGAGCAGTACTTC,CASSQTSWSYEQYF,-,TRBJ2-7,TRBD2,TRBV5-5
TGTGCCAGCAGCCCCCGTTTGACGGGGGGTGCAGATACGCAGTATTTT,CASSPRLTGGADTQYF,-,TRBJ2-3,TRBD2,TRBV5-8
TGTGCCAGCAGCTTGGTTCGCAGGAAGACTAGGGGCATTCAGTACTTC,CASSLVRRKTRGIQYF,-,TRBJ2-4,-,TRBV5-6
TGTGCCAGCAGTGCCCGGACTAGCTTTGCCGGGGAGCTGTTTTTT,CASSARTSFAGELFF,-,TRBJ2-2,TRBD2,TRBV2
TGTGCCAGCAGCATTGACAGGGTGGGGACCTATGGCTACACCTTC,CASSIDRVGTYGYTF,-,TRBJ1-2,TRBD1,TRBV5-5
TGTGCCAGCAGAGTAGGGACACGGAACACTGAAGCTTTCTTT,CASRVGTRNTEAFF,-,TRBJ1-1,-,TRBV6-1
TGTGCCAGCAGTCCTCTCTGGGGCCCAAATCAGCCCCAGCATTTT,CASSPLWGPNQPQHF,-,TRBJ1-5,-,TRBV6-1
TGTGCCAGCAGCTTAGCGACAGGGGGCATCGGCGAAAAACTGTTTTTT,CASSLATGGIGEKLFF,few,TRBJ1-4,TRBD1,TRBV7-9
TGTGCCAGCAGCTTAGAAGGGGGGACAGTGCACGAGCAGTACTTC,CASSLEGGTVHEQYF,-,TRBJ2-7,-,TRBV7-9
TGTGCCAGTACATGGGAAAGGGGATATGAGCAGTTCTTC,CASTWERGYEQFF,-,TRBJ2-1,-,TRBV19
TGTGCCAGCAGCTTTATGGGACAGGGTTATGGCTACACCTTC,CASSFMGQGYGYTF,few,TRBJ1-2,TRBD1,TRBV7-2
TGTGCCAGCAGTAAACTTAATGAAAAACTGTTTTTT,CASSKLNEKLFF,few,TRBJ1-4,-,TRBV2
TGTGCCAGCAGCCCCCGCGGGGGAGATTCTGGAAACACCATATATTTT,CASSPRGGDSGNTIYF,few,TRBJ1-3,-,TRBV7-6
TGTGCCAGCAGCGACAGGGGTACTGGAAACACCATATATTTT,CASSDRGTGNTIYF,-,TRBJ1-3,TRBD1,TRBV11-2
TGCAGCGTTGAGGGGGGGTCGGGGGCAGATACGCAGTATTTT,CSVEGGSGADTQYF,-,TRBJ2-3,TRBD2,TRBV29-1
TGTGCCAGCAGCTTGGGAGGGGGGGGGACAGATACGCAGTATTTT,CASSLGGGGTDTQYF,few,TRBJ2-3,-,TRBV7-2
TGTGCCAGCAGCTTCAGCGGGGTGGAGACCCAGTACTTC,CASSFSGVETQYF,few,TRBJ2-5,TRBD2,TRBV5-5